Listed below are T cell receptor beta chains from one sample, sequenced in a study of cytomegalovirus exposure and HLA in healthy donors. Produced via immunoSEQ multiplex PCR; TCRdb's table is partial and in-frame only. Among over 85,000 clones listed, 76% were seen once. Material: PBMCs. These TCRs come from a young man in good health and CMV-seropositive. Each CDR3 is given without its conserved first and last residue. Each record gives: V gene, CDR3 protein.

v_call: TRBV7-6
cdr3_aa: ASSVLGGYSNQPQH

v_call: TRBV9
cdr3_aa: ASSTGAETQY

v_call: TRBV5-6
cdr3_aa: ASSGQRGNSPLH

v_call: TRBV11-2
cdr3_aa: ASSLGGRPGELF

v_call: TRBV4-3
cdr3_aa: ASSQDWVAGTTGMDTQY

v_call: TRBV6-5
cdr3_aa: ASRQALSGNTIY

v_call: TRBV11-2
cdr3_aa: ASSLWGGGNEQY

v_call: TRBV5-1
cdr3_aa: ASSLVGHHTDTQY

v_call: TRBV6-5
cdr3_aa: ASTGQAIQPQH

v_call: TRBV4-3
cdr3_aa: ASSPSGSPTNEQF

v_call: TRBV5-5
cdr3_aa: ASSHWGRGKTQY

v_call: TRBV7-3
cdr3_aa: ASSSSLGRTDTQY

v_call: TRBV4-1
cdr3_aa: ASSQDSGGVGTDTQY

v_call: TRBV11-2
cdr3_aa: ASSLDSGAGEFYGYT

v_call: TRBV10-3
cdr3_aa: AISAGTGVKETQY

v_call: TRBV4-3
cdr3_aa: ASSPNRGRVDGYT

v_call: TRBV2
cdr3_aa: ASSLRRTYNEQF

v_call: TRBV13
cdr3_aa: ASSLSREGYEQY

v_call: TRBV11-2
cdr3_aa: ASSQGGQGDHEQY

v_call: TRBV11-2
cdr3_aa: ASSLENLQPQH

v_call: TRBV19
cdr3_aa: ASSMLAGQETQY

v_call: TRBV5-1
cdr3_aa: ASSSQGNTEAF

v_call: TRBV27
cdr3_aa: ASSSIGGYGNEQF

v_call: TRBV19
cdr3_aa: ASSTGTGGNTIY

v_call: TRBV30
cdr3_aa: AWTPWMRTGELF

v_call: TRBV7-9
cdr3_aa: ASSLRDRVHEQY

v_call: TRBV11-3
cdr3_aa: ASSLGGADTGELF

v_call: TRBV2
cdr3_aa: ASRNRDYYNSPLH

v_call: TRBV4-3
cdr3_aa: ASSQVSLSAEAF

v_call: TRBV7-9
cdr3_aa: ASSLTSGVGDTQY

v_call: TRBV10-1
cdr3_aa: ASSESGTGAYNEQF

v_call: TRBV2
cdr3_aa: ASRGQITGYETQY

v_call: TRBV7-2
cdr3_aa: ASSLGPRVGQPQH

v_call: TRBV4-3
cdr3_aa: ASSQSENKYGYT

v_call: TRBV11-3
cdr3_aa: ASSLGTTSGGETQY

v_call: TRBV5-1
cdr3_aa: ASSPGLSYNEQF

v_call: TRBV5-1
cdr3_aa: ASSLAGQGNTGELF

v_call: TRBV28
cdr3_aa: ASSLAGTGGAGLY

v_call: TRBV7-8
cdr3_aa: ASSLGDFYEQY

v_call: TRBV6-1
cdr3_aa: ASSVGTGVGSPLH

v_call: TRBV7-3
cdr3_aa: ASSLGGDGNTIY

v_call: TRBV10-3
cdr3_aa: AISDDRATYEQY

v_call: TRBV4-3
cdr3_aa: ASSQDWRGGNYGYT

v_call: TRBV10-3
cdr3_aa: AISAGPSYEGYT

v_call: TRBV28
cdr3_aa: ASSLFPSSPLH

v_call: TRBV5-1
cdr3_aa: ASSTPGQGDYGYT

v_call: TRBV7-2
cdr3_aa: ASSLQQGYEQY

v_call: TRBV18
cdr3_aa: ASSPPQGGPYEQY

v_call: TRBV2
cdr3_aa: ASSRQQGAEAF

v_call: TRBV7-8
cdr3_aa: ASSLGEVEQY

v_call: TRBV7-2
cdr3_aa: ASSIRQGALRETQY

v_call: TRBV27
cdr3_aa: ASSLGGVVGTEAF

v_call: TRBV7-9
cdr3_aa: ASSSSRQGAYEQY

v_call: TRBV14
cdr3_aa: ASSHSGLWGYT

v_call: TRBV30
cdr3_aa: AWSRVRLAGGRYEQY

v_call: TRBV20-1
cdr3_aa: SATGRNGYT

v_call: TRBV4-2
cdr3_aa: ASSLVFAGGGNTDTQY

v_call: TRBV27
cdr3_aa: ASSSPRGYYNSPLH

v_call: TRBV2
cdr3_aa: ASTRLWMALNYGYT